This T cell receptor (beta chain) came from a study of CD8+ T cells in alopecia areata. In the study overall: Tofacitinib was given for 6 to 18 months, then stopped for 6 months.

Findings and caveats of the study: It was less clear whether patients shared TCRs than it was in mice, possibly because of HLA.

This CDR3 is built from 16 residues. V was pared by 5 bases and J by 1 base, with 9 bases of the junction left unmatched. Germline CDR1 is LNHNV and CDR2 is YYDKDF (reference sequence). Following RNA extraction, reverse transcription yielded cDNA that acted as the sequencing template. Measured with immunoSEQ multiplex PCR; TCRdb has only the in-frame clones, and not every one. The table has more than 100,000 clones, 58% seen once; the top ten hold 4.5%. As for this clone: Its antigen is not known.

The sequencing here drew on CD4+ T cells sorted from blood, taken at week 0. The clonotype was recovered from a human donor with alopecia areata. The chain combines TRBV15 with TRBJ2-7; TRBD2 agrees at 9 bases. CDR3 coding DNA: TGTGCCACCAGCCCTCTACGGACTAGCGTATCCTACGAGCAGTACTTC. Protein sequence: CATSPLRTSVSYEQYF.